The 27 T cell receptor beta chains listed next were all sequenced from one sample in a study of vaccination and CD4 T cells after COVID-19. At the Johns Hopkins FTIC core, DNA taken from cultured CD4+ T cells was sequenced by way of the Oncomine TCR Beta short-read assay. TCRdb called the PCR reads again in MiXCR, with one record for every CDR3 protein. The data hold tens of thousands of distinct CDR3 sequences, with about 35% observed a single time. The time point: late sampling 161 to 241 days after vaccination in three convalescent patients. The treatment: roughly 11-day PBMC culture with coronavirus spike peptide pools or control peptides (ViraFEST assay). Their specific antigens are unknown. The sample here was CD4+ T cells from blood, cultured in vitro, taken about 7 months after SARS-CoV-2 vaccination. Receptors were obtained from a human donor who had recovered from COVID-19.

This clonotype was detected only a few times. The chain employs TRBV20-1 and TRBJ2-7, with 11 bases matching TRBD2. V shed 4 bases, J shed 2 bases, and the junction held 4 bases outside the gene matches. Germline loops: CDR1 DFQATT, CDR2 SNEGSKA (reference sequence). The CDR3 is 14 amino acids. The CDR3 sequence: CSAIGLAGTYEQYF. The DNA for the CDR3 is TGCAGTGCTATTGGACTAGCGGGTACCTACGAGCAGTACTTC.

In DNA form, the CDR3 reads TGTGCCAGCACCATCGCCGGACAGAGCACAGATACGCAGTATTTT. Its translation: CASTIAGQSTDTQYF. The chain links TRBV28 to TRBJ2-3; a possible D gene is TRBD1 (6 bases). CDR3 length: 15 residues. Germline-derived CDR1 and CDR2 are MDHEN and SYDVKM. V was cut by 7 bases and J by 0 bases, with 14 bases left in between.

In its sample, this clonotype is medium-sized. The chain recombines TRBV7-2 with TRBJ1-2; 9 nucleotides match TRBD1. V trimming: 2 bases; J trimming: 7 bases; junction bases outside the gene matches: 5. Looked up from germline, CDR1 is SGHTA and CDR2 is FQGNSA. The CDR3 has 14 residues. CDR3 nucleotides: TGTGCCAGCAGCTTACGGACAGGGGAAGGTGGCTACACCTTC. Protein: CASSLRTGEGGYTF.

This clonotype was seen a few times. The rearrangement uses TRBV20-1 and TRBJ2-5, with D possibly being TRBD2 (6 bases). CDR1 is DFQATT, CDR2 SNEGSKA, per germline (reference sequence). CDR3 length equals 15 residues. V lost 6 bases, J lost 1 base, and 18 bases lay in between. CDR3 in amino acids: CSAPRLTSVQETQYF. In nucleotides, the CDR3 is TGCAGTGCCCCCCGCCTGACTAGTGTCCAAGAGACCCAGTACTTC.

The table lists this clonotype with a few counts. This chain joins TRBV19 and TRBJ2-7; 10 nucleotides align to TRBD2. V shed 4 bases, J shed 0 bases, and the junction held 0 bases outside the gene matches. CDR3 length: 14 amino acids. Germline CDR1 reads LNHDA; CDR2 reads SQIVND (reference sequence). The CDR3 loop reads CASSTSGSSYEQYF. The CDR3 nucleotides read TGTGCCAGTAGTACTAGCGGGAGCTCCTACGAGCAGTACTTC. Variable domain in full (rest from reference TRBV19 and TRBJ2-7): DGGITQSPKYLFRKEGQNVTLSCEQNLNHDAMYWYRQDPGQGLRLIYYSQIVNDFQKGDIAEGYSVSREKKESFPLTVTSAQKNPTAFYLCASSTSGSSYEQYFGPGTRLTVT.

This clonotype turned up a few times. This chain uses TRBV10-3 with TRBJ1-2; 10 bases line up with TRBD1. The V gene's germline CDR1 is ENHRY and CDR2 SYGVKD. V lost 0 bases to trimming and J lost 3 bases; unmatched junction nucleotides: 1. The CDR3 is 15 residues long. CDR3 in DNA: TGTGCCATCAGTGAGTCGGGACAGGGGCACTATGGCTACACCTTC. Translating gives CAISESGQGHYGYTF.

The chain's CDR3 is CASSFLAGGRSEQFF. DNA of the CDR3: TGTGCCAGCAGTTTTCTAGCGGGAGGACGGTCTGAGCAGTTCTTC. The chain uses TRBV27 and TRBJ2-1; 11 bases agree with TRBD2. CDR3 size: 15 residues. Trimming took 3 bases from V and 9 from J; bases not matched to a gene: 7. Germline values: CDR1 MNHEY, CDR2 SMNVEV (reference sequence).

This clonotype was seen more than once but under ten times. This chain uses TRBV6-1 with TRBJ1-5; D gene unclear. The CDR3 has 11 residues. The V end was cut by 3 bases, the J end by 7 bases, with 4 bases between. Germline assignment: CDR1 MNHNS and CDR2 SASEGT. This CDR3 reads CASSDWQPQHF. Written as DNA, the CDR3 is TGTGCCAGCAGTGATTGGCAGCCCCAGCATTTT.

The chain recombines TRBV7-2 with TRBJ2-5, with D unresolved. The CDR3 is 14 residues long. V gave up 5 bases and J gave up 2 bases, with 12 bases separating them. Germline loops: CDR1 SGHTA, CDR2 FQGNSA. CDR3: CASSRSLPQETQYF. The CDR3 bases are TGTGCCAGCAGCCGGTCACTTCCACAAGAGACCCAGTACTTC.

The V gene is TRBV7-3, the J gene TRBJ1-1, with a tentative D call TRBD1 (6 bases). Germline loops: CDR1 SGHTA, CDR2 FQGTGA. Trimming cost V 2 bases and J 1 base, with 8 bases left between them. The CDR3 contains 14 residues. CDR3 sequence (DNA): TGTGCCAGCAGCTTAGGAGGGGGGAACACTGAAGCTTTCTTT. It translates to CASSLGGGNTEAFF.

This rearrangement joins TRBV28 to TRBJ1-2, with D uncertain. Germline V gene lookup returns CDR1 MDHEN and CDR2 SYDVKM. This CDR3 region has 12 residues. The V gene lost 2 bases and the J gene lost 4 bases, with 5 bases spanning the gap. This CDR3 reads CASSLEGYGYTF. CDR3 bases: TGTGCCAGCAGTTTAGAAGGCTATGGCTACACCTTC.

This clonotype was seen only a few times. V gene TRBV6-1 combines with J gene TRBJ2-1, with D unresolved. The CDR3 spans 14 residues. The V and J ends lost 8 bases and 4 bases respectively, with 15 bases between them. The germline gives CDR1 MNHNS, CDR2 SASEGT. DNA of the CDR3: TGTGCCAGCGGCTACAGAGGCTCTTACAATGAGCAGTTCTTC. It encodes CASGYRGSYNEQFF.

The CDR3 here is CASDRSASYEQYF. CDR3 coding DNA: TGTGCCAGCGATAGGTCGGCCTCCTACGAGCAGTACTTC. This chain joins TRBV7-9 and TRBJ2-7; the D is unclear. The CDR3 extends over 13 amino acids. Trimming pared 8 bases from V and 0 bases from J, leaving 11 bases between. Germline assignment: CDR1 SEHNR and CDR2 FQNEAQ (reference sequence).

A few counts support this clonotype. V usage is TRBV6-1 and J usage is TRBJ2-3; TRBD1 matches 7 bases. Germline V CDR1 and CDR2: MNHNS, SASEGT. The CDR3 spans 14 residues. Germline trimming cut 10 bases from V and 4 bases from J; bases unmatched to any gene: 11. CDR3 nucleotide sequence: TGTGCCAACGGCAAGGGGGCGGGCCCAGATACGCAGTATTTT. It specifies CANGKGAGPDTQYF.

The table lists this clonotype with a few counts. The rearrangement uses TRBV6-1 and TRBJ2-7; 9 bases match TRBD2. The trim removed 7 bases at V and 2 bases at J, leaving 6 bases unmatched. Germline V lookup: CDR1 MNHNS, CDR2 SASEGT. This CDR3 is built from 14 residues. The CDR3 loop is CASISSGNAYEQYF. DNA of the CDR3: TGTGCCAGCATATCTAGCGGGAACGCCTACGAGCAGTACTTC.

In this sample, this clonotype is medium-sized. The chain has TRBV19 and TRBJ2-5, with D perhaps matching TRBD1 or TRBD2 (7 bases each). This CDR3 is built from 14 residues. Germline values: CDR1 LNHDA, CDR2 SQIVND (reference sequence). The ends were cut back, 8 bases at V and 4 bases at J, with 17 bases in the middle. The CDR3 protein is CASRRQGGGETQYF. CDR3 coding DNA: TGTGCCAGTCGCCGACAGGGAGGGGGAGAGACCCAGTACTTC.

The chain employs TRBV6-1 and TRBJ2-1; TRBD2 agrees at 12 bases. V trimming: 8 bases; J trimming: 5 bases; junction bases outside the gene matches: 10. The V gene's germline CDR1 is MNHNS and CDR2 SASEGT. The CDR3 runs to 16 residues. For the CDR3, the DNA is TGTGCCAGCGGCCCGACTAGCGGGAGTCTCGACAATGAGCAGTTCTTC. It is translated as CASGPTSGSLDNEQFF.

This clonotype occurred a few times. V gene TRBV7-9 combines with J gene TRBJ2-5; TRBD1 aligns across 7 bases. CDR3 length: 17 residues. Germline CDR1 SEHNR, CDR2 FQNEAQ (reference sequence). V shed 5 bases and J 5 bases; nucleotides not matched to a gene: 17. For the CDR3, the DNA is TGTGCCAGCAGCCCCGGACGTGAGACAGGGTCCTGGGAGACCCAGTACTTC. This codes for CASSPGRETGSWETQYF.

Only a few counts were recorded for this clonotype. This chain joins TRBV24-1 and TRBJ2-3; TRBD1 matches 8 bases. Germline CDR1 and CDR2: KGHDR and SFDVKD. The V gene end was trimmed by 0 bases and the J gene end by 4 bases; junction bases not matched to a gene: 8. The CDR3 covers 17 residues. The CDR3 coding sequence is TGTGCCACCAGTGATTTGCATGGGCAGGGGGCTGCAGATACGCAGTATTTT. It encodes CATSDLHGQGAADTQYF.

A few counts support this clonotype. V usage is TRBV7-9 and J usage is TRBJ2-7; no definite D call. Trimming stripped 1 base from V and 3 bases from J, with 10 bases between. This CDR3 has 14 amino acids. The germline V gene has CDR1 SEHNR and CDR2 FQNEAQ (reference sequence). For the CDR3, the DNA is TGTGCCAGCAGCTTAGGGGAATACCTCTACGAGCAGTACTTC. It encodes CASSLGEYLYEQYF.

V usage is TRBV29-1 and J usage is TRBJ2-5; D call uncertain. Between the trimmed V and J ends, which lost 4 bases and 4 bases, there was a span of 10 bases. Germline lookup yields CDR1 SQVTM and CDR2 ANQGSEA. CDR3 size: 12 residues. CDR3 amino acids: CSVATTGETQYF. The CDR3 DNA reads as TGCAGCGTTGCTACCACCGGAGAGACCCAGTACTTC.

This clonotype was counted only a few times. The chain has TRBV28 and TRBJ2-7; 7 nucleotides agree with TRBD2. With V trimmed by 8 bases and J by 0 bases, 13 bases remained unmatched. This CDR3 has 16 residues. In germline, CDR1 is MDHEN, CDR2 SYDVKM. The CDR3 DNA reads as TGTGCCAGCCGGGTTGGGGGAGGGCACAGCTCCTACGAGCAGTACTTC. This gives the protein CASRVGGGHSSYEQYF.

The V call is TRBV19, the J call TRBJ1-5; 7 bases agree with TRBD1. This CDR3 spans 15 amino acids. The junction had 16 bases not matched to a gene; V was cut back by 5 bases and J by 12 bases. Germline V gene sequence: CDR1 LNHDA, CDR2 SQIVND (reference sequence). CDR3 bases: TGTGCCAGTAGTGGCCGGGACAGATTACAGCGGCTCCAGCATTTT. Amino acids: CASSGRDRLQRLQHF.

The chain is built from TRBV28 and TRBJ2-7; the D gene is possibly TRBD1 (6 bases). The germline CDR1 and CDR2 sequences are MDHEN and SYDVKM. This CDR3 has 13 amino acids. V shed 7 bases and J shed 2 bases, with 12 bases lying between them. The CDR3 region has the DNA TGTGCCAGCACCCGGGACACCACCTACGAGCAGTACTTC. Amino acid sequence: CASTRDTTYEQYF.

This clonotype was seen only a few times. The rearrangement joins TRBV7-9 to TRBJ2-7; D is undetermined. The ends were cut back, 5 bases at V and 5 bases at J, with 16 bases in the middle. This CDR3 contains 14 residues. Germline CDR1 is SEHNR and CDR2 is FQNEAQ (reference sequence). The CDR3 DNA reads TGTGCCAGCAGCCCAAAAGGGCCGATTAACGAGCAGTACTTC. Translating it yields CASSPKGPINEQYF.

The chain uses TRBV20-1 and TRBJ2-7; D is undetermined. Germline assignment: CDR1 DFQATT and CDR2 SNEGSKA (reference sequence). The CDR3 loop spans 11 amino acids. The V end lost 3 bases, the J end lost 3 bases, and 6 bases lay between the germline ends. This chain's CDR3 is CSASLVYEQYF. CDR3 bases: TGCAGTGCTAGCCTAGTCTACGAGCAGTACTTC.

The rearrangement links TRBV28 to TRBJ2-2; D call uncertain. The CDR3 loop spans 13 amino acids. The germline V gene has CDR1 MDHEN and CDR2 SYDVKM. The ends were cut back, 7 bases at V and 3 bases at J, with 9 bases in the middle. The DNA of the CDR3 is TGTGCCAGCATCCCTCGGGACACCGGGGAGCTGTTTTTT. Translating gives CASIPRDTGELFF.